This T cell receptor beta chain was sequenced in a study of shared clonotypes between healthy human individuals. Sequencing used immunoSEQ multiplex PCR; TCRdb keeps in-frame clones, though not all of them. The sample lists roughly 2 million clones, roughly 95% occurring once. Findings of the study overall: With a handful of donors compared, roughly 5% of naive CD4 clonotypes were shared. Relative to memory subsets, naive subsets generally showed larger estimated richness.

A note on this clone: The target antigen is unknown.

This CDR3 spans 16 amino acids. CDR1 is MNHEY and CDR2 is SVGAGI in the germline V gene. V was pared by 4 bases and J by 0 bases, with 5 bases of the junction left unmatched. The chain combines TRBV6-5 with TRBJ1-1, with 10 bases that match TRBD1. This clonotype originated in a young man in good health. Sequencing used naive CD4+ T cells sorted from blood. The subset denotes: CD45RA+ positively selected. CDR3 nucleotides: TGTGCCAGCAGTTCTGGACAGGGGGGCCTGAACACTGAAGCTTTCTTT. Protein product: CASSSGQGGLNTEAFF.